A single sample is the source of the 8 T cell receptor beta chains below, sequenced in a study of shared clonotypes between healthy human individuals. Only in-frame clones appear in the TCRdb table, and some are missing; sequencing was by immunoSEQ multiplex PCR. In the table there are about 1 million clones, about 75% of which are singletons. Sequenced: memory CD4+ T cells sorted from blood. Noted subset: CD45RA-negative fraction. Receptors originate from a man aged 18 to 30 in good health.

Worth noting for this clone: The sample contains more than one DNA sequence encoding this CDR3. The chain has TRBV11-2 and TRBJ1-1; possibly TRBD1 for D (6 bases). The germline CDR1 and CDR2 sequences are SGHAT and FQNNGV. CDR3 length equals 14 residues. Between the trimmed V and J ends, which lost 4 bases and 0 bases, there was a span of 9 bases. The CDR3 nucleotides read TGTGCCAGCAGCTCAGGACAGCTGAACACTGAAGCTTTCTTT. This codes for CASSSGQLNTEAFF.

This clone was recorded a few times. The chain couples TRBV5-5 to TRBJ2-5; no definite D call. The length of the CDR3 is 14 residues. Trimming left V 4 bases short and J 5 bases short, with 15 bases between. Germline CDR1 and CDR2: SGHKS and YYEKEE (reference sequence). CDR3 coding DNA: TGTGCCAGCAGCGACCGGCCCTTGAGGGAGACCCAGTACTTC. The encoded protein is CASSDRPLRETQYF. The full variable domain, in which reference TRBV5-5 and TRBJ2-5 provide the parts outside the CDR3, is DAGVTQSPTHLIKTRGQQVTLRCSPISGHKSVSWYQQVLGQGPQFIFQYYEKEERGRGNFPDRFSARQFPNYSSELNVNALLLGDSALYLCASSDRPLRETQYFGPGTRLLVL.

This clone showed up many times. The chain uses TRBV15 and TRBJ2-5; D not resolved. This CDR3 spans 14 amino acids. Deletions cut 1 base from V and 4 bases from J, with 10 bases between. The V gene's germline CDR1 is LNHNV and CDR2 YYDKDF (reference sequence). CDR3 nucleotides: TGTGCCACCAGCAGAGCCCAACAAGGAGAGACCCAGTACTTC. It codes for CATSRAQQGETQYF.

The chain carries TRBV11-3 and TRBJ2-3; D is perhaps TRBD2 (6 bases). V lost 1 base and J 3 bases, leaving 8 bases between the germline ends. This CDR3 has 14 residues. Germline CDR1 reads SGHNT; CDR2 reads YENEEA. In nucleotides, the CDR3 is TGTGCCAGCAGCTTAGGTGCGGGGACAGATACGCAGTATTTT. This translates into CASSLGAGTDTQYF.

The chain couples TRBV6-4 to TRBJ2-3; 12 bases agree with TRBD1. Germline loops: CDR1 MRHNA, CDR2 SNTAGT. J lost 4 bases, V lost 2 bases, and 1 base had no gene match. This CDR3 has 15 residues. The CDR3 loop is CASSDGTGGADTQYF. The CDR3, as DNA: TGTGCCAGCAGTGACGGGACAGGGGGCGCAGATACGCAGTATTTT.

The rearrangement uses TRBV29-1 and TRBJ1-5; D perhaps matches TRBD1 (5 bases). Germline V gene sequence: CDR1 SQVTM, CDR2 ANQGSEA. This CDR3 is 14 amino acids long. The V gene lost 2 bases and the J gene lost 2 bases, with 10 bases spanning the gap. CDR3 sequence: CSVEMGGGNQPQHF. The DNA for the CDR3 is TGCAGCGTTGAAATGGGAGGGGGCAATCAGCCCCAGCATTTT.

This chain joins TRBV19 and TRBJ2-1; no definite D call. This CDR3 comprises 15 residues. Germline CDR1 is LNHDA and CDR2 is SQIVND (reference sequence). Trimming removed 3 bases from V and 0 bases from J, with 9 bases in between. CDR3 sequence: CASSMKGTSYNEQFF. Written as DNA, the CDR3 is TGTGCCAGTAGTATGAAGGGAACCTCCTACAATGAGCAGTTCTTC.

This clone was recorded once. The CDR3 here is CASSTTGGGNREQFF. The CDR3 DNA reads TGTGCCAGTAGTACTACAGGGGGCGGTAATCGTGAGCAGTTCTTC. The chain couples TRBV19 to TRBJ2-1; 9 bases agree with TRBD1. The junction had 10 bases not matched to a gene; V was cut back by 4 bases and J by 9 bases. This CDR3 has 15 amino acids. Germline loops: CDR1 LNHDA, CDR2 SQIVND (reference sequence).